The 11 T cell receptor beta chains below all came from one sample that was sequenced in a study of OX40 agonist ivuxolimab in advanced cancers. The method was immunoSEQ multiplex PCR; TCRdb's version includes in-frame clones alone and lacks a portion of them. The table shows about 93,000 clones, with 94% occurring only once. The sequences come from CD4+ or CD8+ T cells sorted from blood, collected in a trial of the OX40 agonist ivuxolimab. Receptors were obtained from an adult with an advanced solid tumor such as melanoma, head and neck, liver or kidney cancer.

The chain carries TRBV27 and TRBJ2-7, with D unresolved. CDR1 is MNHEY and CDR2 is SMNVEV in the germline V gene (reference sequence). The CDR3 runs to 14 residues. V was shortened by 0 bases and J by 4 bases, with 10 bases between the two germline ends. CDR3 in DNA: TGTGCCAGCAGTTTATCGGTCGGCCGATACGAGCAGTACTTC. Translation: CASSLSVGRYEQYF.

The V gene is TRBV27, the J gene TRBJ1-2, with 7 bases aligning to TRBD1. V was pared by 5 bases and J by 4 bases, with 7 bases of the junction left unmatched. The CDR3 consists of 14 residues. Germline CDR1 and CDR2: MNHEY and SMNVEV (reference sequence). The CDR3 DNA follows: TGTGCCAGCAGTAAGACAGGGAATATCTATGGCTACACCTTC. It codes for CASSKTGNIYGYTF.

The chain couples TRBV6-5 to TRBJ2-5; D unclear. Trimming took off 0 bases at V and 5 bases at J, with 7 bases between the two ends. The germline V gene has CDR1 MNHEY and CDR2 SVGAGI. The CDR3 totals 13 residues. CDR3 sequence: CASSYSPIETQYF. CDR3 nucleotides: TGTGCCAGCAGTTACTCGCCTATCGAGACCCAGTACTTC.

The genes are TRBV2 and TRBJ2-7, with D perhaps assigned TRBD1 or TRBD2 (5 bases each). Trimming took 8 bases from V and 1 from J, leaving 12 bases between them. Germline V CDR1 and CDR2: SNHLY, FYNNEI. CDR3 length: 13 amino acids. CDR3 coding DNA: TGTGCCAGCGTGAGGGGTATTTCCTACGAGCAGTACTTC. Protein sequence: CASVRGISYEQYF.

The CDR3 sequence is CASSLGSEAFF. The CDR3 DNA reads TGTGCCAGCAGCTTGGGTTCTGAAGCTTTCTTT. The chain joins TRBV7-9 to TRBJ1-1; no firm D call. V was pared by 3 bases and J by 6 bases, with 5 bases between. Germline V gene data show CDR1 as SEHNR and CDR2 as FQNEAQ (reference sequence). The CDR3 contains 11 residues. Filled out from reference TRBV7-9 and TRBJ1-1, the complete variable domain reads DTGVSQNPRHKITKRGQNVTFRCDPISEHNRLYWYRQTLGQGPEFLTYFQNEAQLEKSRLLSDRFSAERPKGSFSTLEIQRTEQGDSAMYLCASSLGSEAFFGQGTRLTVV.

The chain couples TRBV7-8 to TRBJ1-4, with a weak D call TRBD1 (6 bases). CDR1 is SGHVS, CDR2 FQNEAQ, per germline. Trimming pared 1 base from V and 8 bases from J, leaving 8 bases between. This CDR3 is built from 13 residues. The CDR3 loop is CASSLVGQEKLFF. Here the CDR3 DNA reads TGTGCCAGCAGCTTAGTCGGACAGGAAAAACTGTTTTTT.

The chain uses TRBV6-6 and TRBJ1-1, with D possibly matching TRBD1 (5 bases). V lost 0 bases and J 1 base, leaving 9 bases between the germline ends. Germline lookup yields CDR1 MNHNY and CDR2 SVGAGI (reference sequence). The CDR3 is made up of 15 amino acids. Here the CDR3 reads CASSYSAGWNTEAFF. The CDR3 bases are TGTGCCAGCAGTTACTCGGCAGGGTGGAACACTGAAGCTTTCTTT.

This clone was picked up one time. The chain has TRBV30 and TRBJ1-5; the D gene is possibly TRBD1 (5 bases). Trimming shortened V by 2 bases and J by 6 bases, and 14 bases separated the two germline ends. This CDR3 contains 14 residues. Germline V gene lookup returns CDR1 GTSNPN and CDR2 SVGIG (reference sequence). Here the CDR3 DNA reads TGTGCCTGGAGTACCGGGGGTCGGAGTCAGCCCCAGCATTTT. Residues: CAWSTGGRSQPQHF.

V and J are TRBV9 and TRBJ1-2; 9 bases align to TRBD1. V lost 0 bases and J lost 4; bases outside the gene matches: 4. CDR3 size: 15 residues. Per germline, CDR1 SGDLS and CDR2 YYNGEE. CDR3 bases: TGTGCCAGCAGCGTAGCTAGGACAGGGGTCTATGGCTACACCTTC. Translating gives CASSVARTGVYGYTF.

CDR3 DNA sequence: TGTGCCAGCAGCCACCCGACAGTCTCTGGAAACACCATATATTTT. As protein: CASSHPTVSGNTIYF. The chain links TRBV14 to TRBJ1-3; D perhaps matches TRBD1 (5 bases). Trimming removed 3 bases from V and 0 bases from J, with 9 bases in between. Germline CDR1 and CDR2: SGHDN and FVKESK. The length of the CDR3 is 15 residues.

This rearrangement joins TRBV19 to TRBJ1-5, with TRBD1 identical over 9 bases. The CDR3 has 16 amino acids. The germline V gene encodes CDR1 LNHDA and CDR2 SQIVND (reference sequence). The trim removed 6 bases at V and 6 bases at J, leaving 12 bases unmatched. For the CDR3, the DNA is TGTGCCAGTAGCGCTACCGGGACAGGGACGGGTCAGCCCCAGCATTTT. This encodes CASSATGTGTGQPQHF.